This TCR beta chain emerged from a study of cytomegalovirus exposure and HLA in healthy donors. Findings and caveats of the study: The classifier reportedly diagnosed cytomegalovirus status with high specificity and sensitivity. The authors enumerated over 150 TCR beta chains as linked to cytomegalovirus.

The CDR3 covers 12 residues. Germline V gene lookup returns CDR1 MNHEY and CDR2 SMNVEV (reference sequence). V was clipped by 8 bases and J by 6 bases, with 12 bases between them. Using immunoSEQ multiplex PCR, the repertoire was profiled, and TCRdb retains in-frame clones only, with some absent. The sample has under 250,000 clones, roughly 77% seen once; the top ten hold 1% to 1.5%. About this clone itself: Antigen specificity is unknown.

V gene TRBV27 combines with J gene TRBJ2-3; D unresolved. The source material was PBMCs. The sequence was collected from a woman under 40 in good health and CMV-seronegative. As DNA, the CDR3 is TGTGCCAGCTACTCCATCGGGGATACGCAGTATTTT. It specifies CASYSIGDTQYF.